This passage covers 28 T cell receptor beta chains from one sample sequenced in a study of shared clonotypes between healthy human individuals. Measured with immunoSEQ multiplex PCR; TCRdb has only the in-frame clones, and not every one. The table lists fewer than 1 million clones, approximately 96% of them singletons. It was CD45RO-negative cells, positively selected for CCR7, that made up naive CD8 cells, with terminally differentiated effector memory CD45RA+ cells excluded. Sequences were obtained from naive CD8+ T cells sorted from blood. The receptors were gathered from a man aged 25 to 40 in good health.

The V gene is TRBV5-1, the J gene TRBJ2-7; the D gene is possibly TRBD2 (6 bases). The germline V gene has CDR1 SGHRS and CDR2 YFSETQ. The CDR3 spans 11 residues. Trimming took off 5 bases at V and 5 bases at J, with 8 bases between the two ends. The CDR3 loop reads CASRWGDEQYF. CDR3 sequence (DNA): TGCGCCAGCAGGTGGGGGGACGAGCAGTACTTC.

V usage is TRBV6-1 and J usage is TRBJ2-7; 9 positions match TRBD1. Germline values: CDR1 MNHNS, CDR2 SASEGT. J was trimmed by 1 base and V by 11 bases; bases with no gene match: 12. CDR3 length equals 15 residues. The CDR3 DNA follows: TGTGCCTCACACTCCGGGACAGGGATATCCTACGAGCAGTACTTC. It specifies CASHSGTGISYEQYF.

The chain carries TRBV11-3 and TRBJ2-1, with D tentatively TRBD2 (6 bases). Between the trimmed V and J ends, which lost 5 bases and 5 bases, there was a span of 16 bases. CDR3 length: 15 residues. CDR1 and CDR2 from the germline V gene are SGHNT and YENEEA. CDR3 residues: CASSPRESNDNEQFF. As DNA, the CDR3 is TGTGCCAGCAGCCCCCGGGAGAGTAACGACAATGAGCAGTTCTTC.

To note about this clone: Other DNA sequences from this sample encode an identical CDR3 as well. The chain uses TRBV5-6 and TRBJ1-2; D remains ambiguous. Trimming removed 0 bases at V and 2 bases at J, with 5 bases between. This CDR3 is 13 amino acids long. Germline-derived CDR1 and CDR2 are SGHDT and YYEEEE. The CDR3 sequence: CASSLGQNYGYTF. CDR3 coding DNA: TGTGCCAGCAGCTTGGGTCAGAACTATGGCTACACCTTC.

The chain links TRBV18 to TRBJ2-7, with 11 bases identical to TRBD2. This CDR3 has 14 amino acids. The V and J ends lost 4 bases and 3 bases, in that order; junction bases with no gene match: 2. Germline lookup yields CDR1 KGHSH and CDR2 LQKENI. CDR3 sequence reads: CASSLGTSGYEQYF. CDR3 nucleotides: TGTGCCAGCTCACTAGGGACTAGCGGCTACGAGCAGTACTTC.

The chain joins TRBV2 to TRBJ2-5; D possibly uses TRBD1 or TRBD2 (5 bases each). V was clipped by 4 bases and J by 5 bases, with 14 bases between them. Germline CDR1 and CDR2: SNHLY and FYNNEI. The CDR3 is 14 residues long. This CDR3 is CASSGRGVGETQYF. CDR3 in DNA: TGTGCCAGCAGTGGTCGAGGGGTAGGTGAGACCCAGTACTTC.

J is TRBJ2-1 and V is TRBV28; 7 bases match TRBD1. CDR1 is MDHEN and CDR2 is SYDVKM in the germline V gene. Trimming at V came to 2 bases and at J to 3 bases, leaving 4 bases not matched to a gene. The CDR3 has 15 amino acids. CDR3 loop: CASSLPRDSYNEQFF. CDR3 DNA sequence: TGTGCCAGCAGTTTACCAAGGGACAGCTACAATGAGCAGTTCTTC.

The genes are TRBV7-9 and TRBJ1-5, with 9 bases matching TRBD1. Germline values: CDR1 SEHNR, CDR2 FQNEAQ (reference sequence). The CDR3 totals 15 residues. With 5 bases clipped from V and 5 bases from J, the junction kept 7 bases outside the gene matches. CDR3 DNA: TGTGCCAGCAGCGGGGACAGGGCGAAAGATCAGCCCCAGCATTTT. This gives the protein CASSGDRAKDQPQHF.

The rearrangement joins TRBV7-6 to TRBJ2-2; D remains ambiguous. Germline CDR1 and CDR2: SGHVS and FNYEAQ. V was shortened by 1 base and J by 4 bases, with 4 bases between the two germline ends. This CDR3 has 13 amino acids. The CDR3, as DNA: TGTGCCAGCAGCTTAGTCCCCACCGGGGAGCTGTTTTTT. This translates into CASSLVPTGELFF.

This rearrangement joins TRBV27 to TRBJ2-7; D is uncertain. The ends were cut back, 5 bases at V and 2 bases at J, with 13 bases in the middle. The germline V gene has CDR1 MNHEY and CDR2 SMNVEV (reference sequence). The CDR3 runs 14 residues. CDR3 sequence reads: CASSALDIPYEQYF. CDR3 bases: TGTGCCAGCAGTGCCCTCGACATACCCTACGAGCAGTACTTC.

The chain joins TRBV7-9 to TRBJ2-3, with D perhaps matching TRBD1 (5 bases). The V gene's germline CDR1 is SEHNR and CDR2 FQNEAQ (reference sequence). V was clipped by 7 bases and J by 3 bases, with 23 bases between them. The CDR3 length is 17 residues. The CDR3 DNA reads TGTGCCAGCAACACCGAGGCGCCAGGGCCGTTAACAGATACGCAGTATTTT. This translates into CASNTEAPGPLTDTQYF.

The chain has TRBV7-2 and TRBJ2-7, with TRBD1 matching 7 bases. The CDR3 length is 16 residues. The V and J ends lost 4 bases and 1 base, in that order; junction bases with no gene match: 10. Germline V lookup: CDR1 SGHTA, CDR2 FQGNSA. The CDR3 sequence: CASSSGQAIPSYEQYF. Here the CDR3 DNA reads TGTGCCAGCAGCTCTGGACAGGCAATACCTTCCTACGAGCAGTACTTC.

The rearrangement joins TRBV5-1 to TRBJ2-1, with a possible D match to TRBD2 (6 bases). V was shortened by 2 bases and J by 8 bases, with 20 bases between the two germline ends. Germline assignment: CDR1 SGHRS and CDR2 YFSETQ. This CDR3 is 16 amino acids long. The CDR3 loop reads CASSLLGVGGVDEQFF. As DNA, the CDR3 is TGCGCCAGCAGCTTACTTGGCGTCGGCGGGGTCGATGAGCAGTTCTTC.

The V call is TRBV4-1, the J call TRBJ1-2; 7 bases align to TRBD1. The CDR3 covers 15 residues. CDR1 and CDR2 from the germline V gene are MGHRA and YSYEKL. Losses at the gene ends were 5 bases for V and 0 bases for J; bases not matched to a gene: 6. In DNA, the CDR3 is TGCGCCAGCAGCTTTCAGGGGGGCACTAACTATGGCTACACCTTC. Protein sequence: CASSFQGGTNYGYTF.

The genes are TRBV11-3 and TRBJ2-5, with 7 bases matching TRBD2. The CDR3 spans 15 residues. V shed 5 bases, J shed 2 bases, and the junction held 8 bases outside the gene matches. Germline CDR1 reads SGHNT; CDR2 reads YENEEA. CDR3 nucleotide sequence: TGTGCCAGCAGCCCGCCGGGCGGGAGTCAAGAGACCCAGTACTTC. It specifies CASSPPGGSQETQYF.

The chain has TRBV7-9 and TRBJ2-7; D unclear. The CDR3 sequence is 17 residues long. The V end lost 4 bases, the J end lost 0 bases, and 19 bases lay between the germline ends. Germline V gene data show CDR1 as SEHNR and CDR2 as FQNEAQ (reference sequence). The CDR3 DNA reads as TGTGCCAGCAGCTCCAAAAGGGCACGGCAAACCTCCTACGAGCAGTACTTC. It yields the protein CASSSKRARQTSYEQYF. The whole variable domain, remainder taken from reference TRBV7-9 and TRBJ2-7, is DTGVSQNPRHKITKRGQNVTFRCDPISEHNRLYWYRQTLGQGPEFLTYFQNEAQLEKSRLLSDRFSAERPKGSFSTLEIQRTEQGDSAMYLCASSSKRARQTSYEQYFGPGTRLTVT.

This chain connects TRBV5-6 to TRBJ2-2; 10 nucleotides agree with TRBD1. The trim removed 0 bases at V and 3 bases at J, leaving 5 bases unmatched. The CDR3 runs to 17 residues. Per germline, CDR1 SGHDT and CDR2 YYEEEE. CDR3 protein: CASSLADRGRDTGELFF. The DNA of the CDR3 is TGTGCCAGCAGCTTGGCTGACAGGGGGCGCGACACCGGGGAGCTGTTTTTT.

The chain employs TRBV27 and TRBJ2-1, with TRBD2 identical over 8 bases. V was clipped by 3 bases and J by 6 bases; unmatched bases: 7. In germline, CDR1 is MNHEY, CDR2 SMNVEV (reference sequence). CDR3 length equals 15 residues. The CDR3 loop is CASSLQRGSGNEQFF. CDR3 in DNA: TGTGCCAGCAGTTTGCAGCGGGGGTCGGGCAATGAGCAGTTCTTC.

The table lists this clone with a count of one. The J gene is TRBJ2-5, the V gene TRBV19, with a possible D match to TRBD2 (7 bases). The CDR3 has 14 amino acids. The germline CDR1 and CDR2 sequences are LNHDA and SQIVND (reference sequence). The V gene lost 3 bases and the J gene lost 5 bases, with 13 bases spanning the gap. The CDR3 DNA sequence: TGTGCCAGTAGTATCCGGGGGGCGAGGGAGACCCAGTACTTC. Its protein product is CASSIRGARETQYF. The full variable domain, its missing parts supplied by reference TRBV19 and TRBJ2-5, is DGGITQSPKYLFRKEGQNVTLSCEQNLNHDAMYWYRQDPGQGLRLIYYSQIVNDFQKGDIAEGYSVSREKKESFPLTVTSAQKNPTAFYLCASSIRGARETQYFGPGTRLLVL.

This clone was detected once. The CDR3 sequence is CASSLGPNNEQFF. The CDR3 DNA reads TGCGCCAGCAGCTTAGGACCCAACAATGAGCAGTTCTTC. The chain carries TRBV5-1 and TRBJ2-1, with unresolved D. Between the trimmed V and J ends, which lost 2 bases and 5 bases, there was a span of 8 bases. The CDR3 runs to 13 residues. Germline lookup yields CDR1 SGHRS and CDR2 YFSETQ.

J is TRBJ2-1 and V is TRBV7-9; D is unresolved. Germline-derived CDR1 and CDR2 are SEHNR and FQNEAQ (reference sequence). The V end lost 5 bases, the J end lost 6 bases, and 8 bases lay between the germline ends. The CDR3 is made up of 12 amino acids. CDR3 in DNA: TGTGCCAGCAGCCCGGCTGTCAATGAGCAGTTCTTC. It specifies CASSPAVNEQFF. Based on the CDR3 plus reference TRBV7-9 and TRBJ2-1, the full variable domain is DTGVSQNPRHKITKRGQNVTFRCDPISEHNRLYWYRQTLGQGPEFLTYFQNEAQLEKSRLLSDRFSAERPKGSFSTLEIQRTEQGDSAMYLCASSPAVNEQFFGPGTRLTVL.

In regard to this clone: Mismatch with germline at one junction end may stem from a read error. The CDR3 is CASSQAVTGINTETFF. The DNA for the CDR3 is TGCGCCAGCAGTCAAGCAGTAACAGGGATAAACACTGAAACTTTCTTT. The chain is built from TRBV4-1 and TRBJ1-1; TRBD1 might be the D (6 bases). The CDR3 sequence is 16 residues long. Germline V gene lookup returns CDR1 MGHRA and CDR2 YSYEKL.

About this clone: Other nucleotide sequences in the sample specify the same CDR3. This chain links TRBV28 with TRBJ2-2, with 7 bases fitting TRBD1. The CDR3 is 13 residues long. J gave up 6 bases and V 5 bases, and 3 bases lay outside the gene matches. From germline, CDR1 is MDHEN and CDR2 SYDVKM. The CDR3 sequence is CASSPTGAGELFF. The CDR3 DNA sequence: TGTGCCAGCAGTCCTACAGGGGCCGGGGAGCTGTTTTTT.

The J gene is TRBJ2-1, the V gene TRBV6-5, with D possibly TRBD1 on 5 matching bases. V lost 2 bases and J lost 4, with 9 bases in between. The CDR3 loop spans 14 amino acids. The V gene's germline CDR1 is MNHEY and CDR2 SVGAGI. In nucleotides, the CDR3 is TGTGCCAGCAGTTACAATGACAGATACAATGAGCAGTTCTTC. As protein: CASSYNDRYNEQFF.

This chain uses TRBV29-1 with TRBJ2-2; D is perhaps TRBD1 (6 bases). This CDR3 spans 13 amino acids. Germline V gene lookup returns CDR1 SQVTM and CDR2 ANQGSEA. V dropped 5 bases and J dropped 0 bases, with 7 bases sitting between them. The DNA of the CDR3 is TGCAGCGTTACAGGGTCGAACACCGGGGAGCTGTTTTTT. The encoded protein is CSVTGSNTGELFF.

The gene calls are TRBV28 and TRBJ1-5; D is undetermined. Trimming took off 5 bases at V and 1 base at J, with 6 bases between the two ends. CDR3 length: 13 amino acids. Germline loops: CDR1 MDHEN, CDR2 SYDVKM. The CDR3 loop is CASSGDSNQPQHF. The CDR3 nucleotides are TGTGCCAGCAGTGGTGACAGCAATCAGCCCCAGCATTTT.

This clone has only a few counts. V is TRBV6-1 and J is TRBJ1-1; the match to TRBD1 covers 7 bases. This CDR3 is built from 14 residues. V lost 4 bases and J lost 3; bases outside the gene matches: 5. CDR1 is MNHNS, CDR2 SASEGT, per germline. CDR3 loop: CASSVWQGDTEAFF. In DNA form, the CDR3 reads TGTGCCAGCAGTGTTTGGCAGGGGGACACTGAAGCTTTCTTT.

This clone was picked up one time. This chain connects TRBV27 to TRBJ2-1; the D gene is possibly TRBD1 (6 bases). The V end was cut by 5 bases, the J end by 7 bases, with 15 bases between. The CDR3 runs to 14 residues. CDR1 is MNHEY and CDR2 is SMNVEV in the germline V gene (reference sequence). The CDR3 DNA is TGTGCCAGCAGTCCAATCGGGACAATAAATGAGCAGTTCTTC. Its protein is CASSPIGTINEQFF.